This entry concerns a single T cell receptor (beta chain). The specificity of this receptor is unknown. No much larger clonotype is one base removed from it; base qualities were not supplied. The data derive from a study of shared clonotypes between healthy human individuals (dated by TCRdb to the early 2020s). Study-wide context: A couple of women and a few men aged 18 to 49 years were included in the cohort. To increase sequencing depth and limit assay-specific biases, TCR repertoire library preparation and sequencing were carried out by different laboratories using diverse techniques. Blood TCR repertoires of five healthy adults were deeply sequenced to estimate repertoire size and the extent of clonotype sharing between individuals. Per donor, leukapheresis produced somewhere between about 0.8 and 9.5 billion PBMCs. Per donor, three plates each were used for CD4 naive and CD4 memory, two for CD8 naive, and one for CD8 memory. Summary of the overall study and its limitations: Sharing across several donors was observed for approximately 5% of naive CD4, 3% to 3.5% of naive CD8, roughly 2.4% of memory CD4, and about 0.39% of memory CD8 clonotypes. Larger estimated clonotype richness was generally found for naive subsets than for memory subsets. Pairwise subsampling indicated that sequencing depth was expected to affect the degree of clonotype sharing among donors. Compared with non-shared clonotypes, the clonotypes found in all four sorted-subset donors had higher generation probabilities. Because the study included only a small number of donors, the genetic and exposure-history diversity represented was limited. Rarefaction of sorted-subset datasets indicated incomplete sequencing despite the large sequencing depth. Only blood was sampled, and tissue TCR repertoires likely differ from those in blood.

Trimming takes 0 bases off V and 5 bases off J; junction bases not matched to a gene: 10. Per the germline V gene, MGHRA is the CDR1 and YSYEKL is the CDR2. The CDR3 holds 17 amino acids from the cysteine to the phenylalanine. Left in the record is the CDR3 DNA by itself, 51 bases read in frame from the first base. CD8 naive samples were CD45RO-negative cells positively selected for CCR7, giving a CD45RA+CCR7+ population that excluded TemRA cells. The donors were healthy, HIV-negative adults who had no recently reported acute infections or vaccinations. Only Caucasian adults living in Nashville, Tennessee, USA were represented among the donors. Blood was obtained by leukapheresis, after which PBMCs were separated by Ficoll-Histopaque density gradient centrifugation and cryopreserved in liquid nitrogen vapor phase. Analytical flow cytometry was used to check the purity and quantity of every magnetically sorted T cell population. Genomic DNA was isolated from each sorted fraction and quantified by UV absorbance on a Nanodrop 2000c.

TCR CDR3 regions were amplified from genomic DNA by multiplex PCR using the deep immunoSEQ assay. For each cell subset, the extracted genomic DNA was distributed evenly across all wells of several immunoSEQ 96-well plates, and each plate served as one replicate. Each replicate PCR for sorted subsets received around 200 ng genomic DNA, equal to tens of thousands of T cell genomes. Purified libraries were quantified with a Qubit 3.0 fluorometer, sized on a Bioanalyzer 2100, and re-quantified with the KAPA Library Quantification kit. Every immunoSEQ 96-well plate was sequenced on a separate single-read 150-cycle Illumina NextSeq 550 flow cell. Per the source publication's procedure: Because the immunoSEQ output held only junctional sequences and lacked quality scores, the filtering could not match the filtering applied to full-length reads. Sequences were annotated with PyIR, a Python wrapper for IgBLAST v1.9, using IMGT germline references to assign V/J genes and CDR3. Reads were removed for weak V/J assignments (E-value above 1e-6), missing CDR3, stop codons, out-of-frame junctions, or ambiguous translated residues. V3J clonotypes were defined as sequences sharing an identical inferred V gene, J gene, and CDR3 amino acid sequence. The percentage overlap between two repertoires was calculated by dividing the number of shared unique clonotypes by the size of the smaller repertoire. Repertoire richness was assessed with RTK rarefaction, the Chao1 estimator, and Recon v2.1 estimates of unobserved clonotypes. For all TCRbeta clonotypes obtained by the gDNA method from a handful of donors, generation probabilities were computed with OLGA. The clones in this table, taken by TCRdb from immuneACCESS, are in-frame only. Not every clone is retained; where verified, under half of the shortfall comes from an unresolved V gene, and the cause of the rest is unknown. V, J and clone size are those of that table, while D and trimming were read from the DNA. The sample records millions of clones, 90% to 95% of which are singletons. Under 2% of the sample is in the top ten clones.

This clonotype originated in a man between 18 and 35 years old in good health. Some clones in this sample may be carry-over from other donors' samples. The sequenced sample consisted of naive CD8+ T cells from PBMCs. Interpreted using the paper, the cell subset or site label stands for: CD45RA+CCR7+. This sequence uses TRBV4-1 and TRBJ2-7, and 10 bases in between align with TRBD2. The DNA sequence is TGCGCCAGCAGCCAAGATAGGCTAGCGGGAGTTAGCGACGAGCAGTACTTC. It codes for CASSQDRLAGVSDEQYF.